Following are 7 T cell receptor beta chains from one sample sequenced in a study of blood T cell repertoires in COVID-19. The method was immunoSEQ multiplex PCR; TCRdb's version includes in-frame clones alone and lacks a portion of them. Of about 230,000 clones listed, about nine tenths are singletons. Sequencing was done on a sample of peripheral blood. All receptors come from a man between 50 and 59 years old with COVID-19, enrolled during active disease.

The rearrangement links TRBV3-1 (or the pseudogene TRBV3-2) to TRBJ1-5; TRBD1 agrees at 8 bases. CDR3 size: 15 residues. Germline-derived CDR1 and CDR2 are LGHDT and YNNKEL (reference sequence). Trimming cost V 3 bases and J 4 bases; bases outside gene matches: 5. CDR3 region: CASSHRDRINQPQHF. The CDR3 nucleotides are TGTGCCAGCAGCCACCGGGACAGGATAAATCAGCCCCAGCATTTT.

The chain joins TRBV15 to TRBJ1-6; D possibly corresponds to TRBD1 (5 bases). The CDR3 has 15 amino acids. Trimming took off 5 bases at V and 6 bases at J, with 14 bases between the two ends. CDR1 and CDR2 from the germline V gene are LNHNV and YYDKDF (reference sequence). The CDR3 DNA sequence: TGTGCCACCAGCTGGGGGGGGGAGGCTAATTCACCCCTCCACTTT. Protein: CATSWGGEANSPLHF.

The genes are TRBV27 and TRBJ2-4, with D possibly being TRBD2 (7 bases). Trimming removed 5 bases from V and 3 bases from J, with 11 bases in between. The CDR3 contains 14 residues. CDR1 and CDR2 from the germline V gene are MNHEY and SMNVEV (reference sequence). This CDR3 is CASSQGGGKNIQYF. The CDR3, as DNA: TGTGCCAGCAGTCAAGGGGGGGGCAAAAACATTCAGTACTTC.

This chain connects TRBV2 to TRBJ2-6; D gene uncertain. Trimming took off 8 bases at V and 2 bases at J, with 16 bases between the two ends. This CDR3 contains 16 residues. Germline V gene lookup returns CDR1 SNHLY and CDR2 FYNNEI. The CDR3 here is CASSTHDTTGANVLTF. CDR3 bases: TGTGCCAGCTCAACTCATGACACAACTGGGGCCAACGTCCTGACTTTC.

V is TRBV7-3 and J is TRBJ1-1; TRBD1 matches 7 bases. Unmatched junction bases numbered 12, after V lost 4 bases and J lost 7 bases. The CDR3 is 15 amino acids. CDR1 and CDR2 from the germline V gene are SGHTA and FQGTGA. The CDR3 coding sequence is TGTGCCAGCAGCTCGACACCAGGGGGTGGCGGTGAAGCTTTCTTT. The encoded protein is CASSSTPGGGGEAFF. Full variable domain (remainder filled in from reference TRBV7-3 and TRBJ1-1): GAGVSQTPSNKVTEKGKYVELRCDPISGHTALYWYRQSLGQGPEFLIYFQGTGAADDSGLPNDRFFAVRPEGSVSTLKIQRTERGDSAVYLCASSSTPGGGGEAFFGQGTRLTVV.

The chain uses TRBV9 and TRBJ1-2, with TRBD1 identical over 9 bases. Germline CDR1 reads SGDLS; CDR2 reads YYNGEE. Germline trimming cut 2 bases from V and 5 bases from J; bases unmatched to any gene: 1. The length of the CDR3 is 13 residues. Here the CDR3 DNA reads TGTGCCAGCAGCGTTGACAGGGGGTATGGCTACACCTTC. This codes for CASSVDRGYGYTF.

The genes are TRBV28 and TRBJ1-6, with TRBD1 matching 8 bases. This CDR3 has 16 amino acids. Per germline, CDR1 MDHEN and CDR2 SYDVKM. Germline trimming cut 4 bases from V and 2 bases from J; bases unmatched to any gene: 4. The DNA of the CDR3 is TGTGCCAGCAGTTCAGCGACAGGGGCCTATAATTCACCCCTCCACTTT. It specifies CASSSATGAYNSPLHF.